This TCR beta chain was captured in a study of cytomegalovirus exposure and HLA in healthy donors (TCRdb year 2017). Regarding the research as a whole: The approximately 710 repertoires of the first cohort and the 120 validation repertoires were produced on the same platform, according to a later analysis. In addition to the first cohort of hundreds of subjects, a separate validation cohort of 100 to 150 different subjects was used. The aim of the study was to test whether cataloging public T cell receptors could identify signatures of past pathogen exposure. To predict cytomegalovirus infection status, the study brought together high-throughput TCR immunosequencing, statistical association of individual TCRs with disease status, and machine learning. Overall study outcomes, separate from this receptor: In a later analysis, TCRs clustered in the first cohort were found to also tend to co-occur in the roughly 130 validation repertoires, with approximately 94% of cluster scores above 0. A few of the identified cytomegalovirus-associated TCR beta chains were confirmed in vitro to be specific for cytomegalovirus antigens. It was suggested by the authors that the approach could potentially be generalized to other disease states and immunological phenotypes. A total of roughly 160 TCR beta chains were listed by the study as associated with cytomegalovirus. The classifier was reported to diagnose cytomegalovirus status with high specificity and sensitivity in both the original cohort and the validation cohort. Across donors, most TCR sequences were observed very rarely, whereas some public TCRs were present in many individuals. All 120 or so repertoires were used to score co-occurrence in the validation cohort in a later analysis, because that analysis had no HLA typing for the cohort.

The donors were included in the validation cohort of over a hundred subjects, a group kept apart from the approximately 670-subject first cohort. Trimmed from V: 3 bases; trimmed from J: 8 bases; junction bases lacking a gene match: 7. Per the germline V gene (reference sequence), SGHNT is the CDR1 and YYREEE is the CDR2. Spanning cysteine to phenylalanine, the CDR3 consists of 14 amino acids. Of the read, only the CDR3 DNA is kept; its 42 bases are in frame from base 1. This clone appeared a single time. The antigen it recognizes is unknown. No base-level quality is on record; no much larger clone is a single base apart. Library preparation used the immunoSEQ multiplex PCR assay. Processing in the source paper ran as follows. A statistical classification framework was built for diagnosing cytomegalovirus status from the catalog of TCR beta chain sequences. TCRdb took over this immuneACCESS table, retaining in-frame rearrangements with V and J assigned. Such tables are incomplete; in checked studies, under half of the missing clones stem from an unresolved V gene, and the remainder is unexplained. D and trimming were read from the DNA, whereas the V and J calls and clone size are those reported in that table. This sample has 71,000 or so clones in its table, and 94% of those were observed once. The ten largest clonotypes hold 2% to 2.5% of the sample.

The sequence derives from a woman aged 18-29 years in good health and CMV-seronegative. The chain joins TRBV5-4 to TRBJ1-2, with 10 central nucleotides matching TRBD1. Source material: PBMCs. CDR3 reads: CASSSGQGFVGYTF. The DNA sequence is as follows: TGTGCCAGCAGCTCGGGACAGGGGTTTGTGGGCTACACCTTC.